The clone carrying this TCR beta chain was seen ten or more times. Antigen specificity is unknown. Pregnant or lactating patients and those with other autoimmune diseases or uncontrolled infections were excluded. Patients were diagnosed from clinical symptoms, serum thyroxine, TRAb, thyroid ultrasound and orbital computed tomography. The sample is drawn from a study of Graves' ophthalmopathy and Graves' hyperthyroidism. Overall study results and limits: The model reached 70.59% sensitivity and around 74% specificity for predicting ophthalmopathy progression.

The CDR3 runs to 19 residues. With 1 base removed from V and 2 bases from J, the gap between germline ends came to 20 bases. Per the germline V gene, CDR1 is MGHRA and CDR2 is YSYEKL. Investigators amplified TCR beta CDR3 regions from RNA transcripts. The workflow started with a first-round RT-PCR run with HTBI primers and then moved on to a second-round multiplex PCR. TCRdb processed the multiplex PCR reads anew with MiXCR; each CDR3 protein has one entry. The sample consists of around 470,000 distinct CDR3 sequences, over 13% of them appearing once. The sequencing sample was made of blood. V usage is TRBV4-1 and J usage is TRBJ2-2; D uncertain. The TCR was taken from a woman aged 25 to 45 with Graves' ophthalmopathy. CDR3: CASSQAQGVANENTGELFF. In DNA, the CDR3 is TGCGCCAGCAGCCAAGCCCAAGGCGTGGCCAACGAAAACACCGGGGAGCTGTTTTTT.